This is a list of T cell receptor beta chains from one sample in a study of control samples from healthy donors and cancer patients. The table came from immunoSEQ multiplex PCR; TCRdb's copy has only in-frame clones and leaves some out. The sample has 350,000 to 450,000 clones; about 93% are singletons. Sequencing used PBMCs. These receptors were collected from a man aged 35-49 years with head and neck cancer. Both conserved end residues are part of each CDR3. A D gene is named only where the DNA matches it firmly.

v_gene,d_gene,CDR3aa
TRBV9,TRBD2,CASSVGGSGGAYNEQFF
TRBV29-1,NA,CSVGLRQMNTEAFF
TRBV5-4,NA,CASWTGAQRYNEQFF
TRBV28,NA,CASSGLTTSTDTQYF
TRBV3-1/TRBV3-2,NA,CASSQGVGPYEQYF
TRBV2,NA,CASGERQETQYF
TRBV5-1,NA,CASSLEQLTEAFF
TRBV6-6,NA,CASSGLYGAGANVLTF
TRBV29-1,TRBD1,CSVHLAGQGNEQFF
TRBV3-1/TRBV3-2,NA,CASSQGVQSSYNEQFF
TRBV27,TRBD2,CASSLRPLAGGITDTQYF
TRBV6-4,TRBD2,CASSDPAGGDTQYF
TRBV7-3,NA,CASSATGEQYF
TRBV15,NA,CATSLGGSSTDTQYF
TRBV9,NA,CASSVGLGAGDRLPYEQYF
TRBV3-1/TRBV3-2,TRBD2,CASSERLAGGTDTQYF
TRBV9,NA,CASSKTDYSNQPQHF